One and the same sample provided the 32 T cell receptor beta chains below, sequenced in a study of cytomegalovirus exposure and HLA in healthy donors. Vbeta (60) and Jbeta (13) primers were used in the PCR. TCRdb keeps only in-frame clones here, not all; method: immunoSEQ multiplex PCR. The sample contains hundreds of thousands of clones, about 78% of which appear only once. The sample comprised PBMCs. The receptors shown here come from a male donor in good health and CMV-seronegative.

This clone appeared a few times. The rearrangement uses TRBV5-4 and TRBJ1-1, with D uncertain. V lost 3 bases and J lost 0, with 12 bases in between. CDR3 length: 15 amino acids. CDR1 and CDR2 from the germline V gene are SGHNT and YYREEE (reference sequence). Here the CDR3 reads CASSSAGILNTEAFF. In DNA, the CDR3 is TGTGCCAGCAGCTCGGCCGGGATATTGAACACTGAAGCTTTCTTT.

J is TRBJ2-7 and V is TRBV7-9; 10 positions match TRBD2. V dropped 0 bases and J dropped 1; count of bases not matched to a gene: 6. The CDR3 totals 17 residues. Per germline, CDR1 SEHNR and CDR2 FQNEAQ (reference sequence). CDR3 protein: CASSLARAAGGSYEQYF. The CDR3 nucleotides are TGTGCCAGCAGCTTAGCGCGGGCAGCGGGAGGGTCCTACGAGCAGTACTTC.

The rearrangement links TRBV18 to TRBJ1-4; 9 positions agree with TRBD1. Germline V gene data show CDR1 as KGHSH and CDR2 as LQKENI. The CDR3 totals 14 residues. Unmatched junction bases numbered 4, after V lost 4 bases and J lost 7 bases. The DNA for the CDR3 is TGTGCCAGCTCACTGGGGACAGGGAGTGAAAAACTGTTTTTT. Its protein is CASSLGTGSEKLFF. Filled out from reference TRBV18 and TRBJ1-4, the complete variable domain reads NAGVMQNPRHLVRRRGQEARLRCSPMKGHSHVYWYRQLPEEGLKFMVYLQKENIIDESGMPKERFSAEFPKEGPSILRIQQVVRGDSAAYFCASSLGTGSEKLFFGSGTQLSVL.

CDR3 bases: TGTGCCAGCAGAACAGGGTACCAAGAGACCCAGTACTTC. Protein sequence: CASRTGYQETQYF. The V call is TRBV6-1, the J call TRBJ2-5; TRBD1 is a possible D gene (6 bases). V was trimmed by 6 bases and J by 0 bases, leaving 8 bases between them. The CDR3 has 13 residues. Germline lookup yields CDR1 MNHNS and CDR2 SASEGT.

The chain is built from TRBV7-2 and TRBJ2-1; 9 bases align to TRBD2. V dropped 4 bases and J dropped 10; count of bases not matched to a gene: 14. The CDR3 consists of 16 residues. The germline V gene encodes CDR1 SGHTA and CDR2 FQGNSA. CDR3 residues: CASSSFGGRARGEQFF. DNA for the CDR3: TGTGCCAGCAGCTCCTTTGGCGGGAGGGCCCGGGGAGAGCAGTTCTTC. The entire variable domain, with the rest obtained from reference TRBV7-2 and TRBJ2-1, is as follows: GAGVSQSPSNKVTEKGKDVELRCDPISGHTALYWYRQSLGQGLEFLIYFQGNSAPDKSGLPSDRFSAERTGGSVSTLTIQRTQQEDSAVYLCASSSFGGRARGEQFFGPGTRLTVL.

The chain couples TRBV6-5 to TRBJ1-4; no firm D call. The germline gives CDR1 MNHEY, CDR2 SVGAGI. V was pared by 6 bases and J by 0 bases, with 11 bases between. This CDR3 comprises 15 residues. For the CDR3, the DNA is TGTGCCAGCAGATTTCCGGGAGCAACTAATGAAAAACTGTTTTTT. Protein product: CASRFPGATNEKLFF.

The rearrangement uses TRBV13 and TRBJ2-6, with D perhaps TRBD1 (5 bases). CDR3 length: 14 amino acids. CDR1 PRHDT and CDR2 FYEKMQ come from the germline V gene (reference sequence). The germline V and J ends were trimmed by 5 bases and 4 bases, with 9 bases remaining between them. The CDR3 here is CASSTRTGANVLTF. Here the CDR3 DNA reads TGTGCCAGCAGCACACGGACAGGGGCCAACGTCCTGACTTTC.

The chain recombines TRBV12-5 with TRBJ2-5; possible D gene TRBD2, 5 bases. Germline V gives CDR1 LGHNT, CDR2 FRNRAP. V was cut by 5 bases and J by 1 base, with 14 bases left in between. The CDR3 is 15 amino acids. The CDR3 nucleotides read TGTGCTAGTGGTCCAAGTTCGAGCGGCCAAGAGACCCAGTACTTC. It encodes CASGPSSSGQETQYF.

This clone was found a few times. This chain connects TRBV10-3 to TRBJ2-7, with TRBD1 matching over 9 bases. Trimming took 10 bases from V and 9 from J; bases not matched to a gene: 16. The CDR3 runs 14 residues. Germline-derived CDR1 and CDR2 are ENHRY and SYGVKD. The CDR3 DNA follows: TGTGCCAGCACGACAGGGGGGATATCGGTGTGGCAGTACTTC. The encoded protein is CASTTGGISVWQYF.

The genes are TRBV27 and TRBJ2-1; D remains ambiguous. The V end lost 10 bases, the J end lost 0 bases, and 19 bases lay between the germline ends. Germline V gives CDR1 MNHEY, CDR2 SMNVEV (reference sequence). This CDR3 has 16 amino acids. DNA for the CDR3: TGTGCCACCCAAATCGGTAGCTCGAGCTCCTACAATGAGCAGTTCTTC. Amino acid sequence: CATQIGSSSSYNEQFF.

The V and J genes are TRBV2 and TRBJ2-4, with 13 nucleotides matching TRBD2. V was pared by 6 bases and J by 2 bases, with 7 bases of the junction left unmatched. Looked up from germline, CDR1 is SNHLY and CDR2 is FYNNEI. The CDR3 totals 17 residues. DNA of the CDR3: TGTGCCAGCAGAGCGACTAGCGGGAGGCCGACCAAAAACATTCAGTACTTC. Protein: CASRATSGRPTKNIQYF. Variable domain in full (rest from reference TRBV2 and TRBJ2-4): EPEVTQTPSHQVTQMGQEVILRCVPISNHLYFYWYRQILGQKVEFLVSFYNNEISEKSEIFDDQFSVERPDGSNFTLKIRSTKLEDSAMYFCASRATSGRPTKNIQYFGAGTRLSVL.

The chain's CDR3 is CASSPRTGAGYEQYF. The CDR3 DNA reads as TGTGCCAGCAGCCCACGGACAGGGGCTGGCTACGAGCAGTACTTC. V gene TRBV11-1 combines with J gene TRBJ2-7; 9 bases agree with TRBD1. This CDR3 is 15 amino acids long. The V gene's germline CDR1 is SGHAT and CDR2 FQDESV (reference sequence). Trimming at V came to 5 bases and at J to 3 bases, leaving 8 bases not matched to a gene.

This clone has just one count. The J gene is TRBJ2-7, the V gene TRBV7-6; 9 nucleotides agree with TRBD1. The trim removed 2 bases at V and 3 bases at J, leaving 2 bases unmatched. The V gene's germline CDR1 is SGHVS and CDR2 FNYEAQ. The CDR3 has 14 amino acids. The DNA of the CDR3 is TGTGCCAGCAGCTTAAAGACAGGGGGCTACGAGCAGTACTTC. Amino acids: CASSLKTGGYEQYF.

The chain joins TRBV6-5 to TRBJ1-2; D is possibly TRBD1 (6 bases). Trimming pared 2 bases from V and 8 bases from J, leaving 12 bases between. Germline CDR1 reads MNHEY; CDR2 reads SVGAGI. The CDR3 is made up of 13 amino acids. This chain's CDR3 is CASSYRGGTGYTF. CDR3 in DNA: TGTGCCAGCAGTTACCGGGGGGGGACAGGCTACACCTTC.

The chain uses TRBV27 and TRBJ2-1, with 14 bases matching TRBD2. The CDR3 has 20 residues. Trimming at V came to 2 bases and at J to 4 bases, leaving 13 bases not matched to a gene. CDR1 is MNHEY, CDR2 SMNVEV, per germline (reference sequence). CDR3 region: CASSLPGGTSGSGGYNEQFF. CDR3 coding DNA: TGTGCCAGCAGTTTACCAGGGGGGACTAGCGGGAGTGGGGGGTACAATGAGCAGTTCTTC.

This clone was detected once. The chain employs TRBV28 and TRBJ2-3, with unresolved D. Germline V CDR1 and CDR2: MDHEN, SYDVKM. This CDR3 has 14 amino acids. Trimming cost V 6 bases and J 3 bases, with 13 bases left between them. The CDR3 loop reads CASSQTRVTDTQYF. The CDR3 DNA follows: TGTGCCAGCAGCCAAACCCGGGTAACAGATACGCAGTATTTT.

This chain links TRBV6-5 with TRBJ1-1; 9 bases are a match to TRBD1. Germline CDR1 reads MNHEY; CDR2 reads SVGAGI. The V and J ends lost 6 bases and 1 base, in that order; junction bases with no gene match: 6. This CDR3 has 15 amino acids. CDR3 sequence reads: CASSGQGQGNTEAFF. CDR3 nucleotide sequence: TGTGCCAGCAGCGGACAGGGGCAAGGGAACACTGAAGCTTTCTTT.

The chain is built from TRBV7-2 and TRBJ1-5; 7 positions agree with TRBD1. Germline V gene data show CDR1 as SGHTA and CDR2 as FQGNSA. V shed 0 bases, J shed 7 bases, and the junction held 6 bases outside the gene matches. The CDR3 is 15 residues long. Written as DNA, the CDR3 is TGTGCCAGCAGCTTAGCCCTGACAGGGAGGCAGCCCCAGCATTTT. Translation gives CASSLALTGRQPQHF.

This chain uses TRBV5-4 with TRBJ2-1; a weak D match, TRBD2 (6 bases). This CDR3 comprises 15 residues. Trimming removed 2 bases at V and 4 bases at J, with 13 bases between. Germline assignment: CDR1 SGHNT and CDR2 YYREEE (reference sequence). The CDR3, as DNA: TGTGCCAGCAGCTTTTCCGGGAGAGCGTACAATGAGCAGTTCTTC. Its translation: CASSFSGRAYNEQFF.

The chain has TRBV6-1 and TRBJ1-3; D is possibly TRBD1 (5 bases). From germline, CDR1 is MNHNS and CDR2 SASEGT. The ends were cut back, 9 bases at V and 0 bases at J, with 15 bases in the middle. The CDR3 is 15 residues long. CDR3 protein: CARTQTDDSGNTIYF. In DNA, the CDR3 is TGTGCCAGGACCCAGACAGACGACTCTGGAAACACCATATATTTT.

V usage is TRBV4-1 and J usage is TRBJ2-1; weak D call: TRBD1 (6 bases). Germline V gene sequence: CDR1 MGHRA, CDR2 YSYEKL. CDR3 length equals 16 residues. Trimming removed 6 bases at V and 0 bases at J, with 15 bases between. Here the CDR3 DNA reads TGCGCCAGCAGGGGGGACATTTTGAGCTCCTACAATGAGCAGTTCTTC. Translating gives CASRGDILSSYNEQFF.

The chain combines TRBV9 with TRBJ2-1; TRBD2 is a possible D gene (6 bases). V dropped 0 bases and J dropped 6 bases, with 13 bases sitting between them. CDR3 length equals 15 residues. Germline V gene sequence: CDR1 SGDLS, CDR2 YYNGEE. The CDR3 reads CASSVELAGSNEQFF. CDR3 DNA: TGTGCCAGCAGCGTAGAACTGGCGGGATCCAATGAGCAGTTCTTC. The full variable domain, its missing parts supplied by reference TRBV9 and TRBJ2-1, is DSGVTQTPKHLITATGQRVTLRCSPRSGDLSVYWYQQSLDQGLQFLIQYYNGEERAKGNILERFSAQQFPDLHSELNLSSLELGDSALYFCASSVELAGSNEQFFGPGTRLTVL.

This clone was observed a handful of times. This chain links TRBV19 with TRBJ2-7; TRBD2 matches 7 bases. Germline CDR1 reads LNHDA; CDR2 reads SQIVND (reference sequence). With V trimmed by 3 bases and J by 6 bases, 8 bases remained unmatched. The CDR3 extends over 14 amino acids. The CDR3 DNA is TGTGCCAGTAGTATCATGGCGGGAGAGATCGAGCAGTACTTC. The encoded protein is CASSIMAGEIEQYF.

This chain uses TRBV5-8 with TRBJ2-1, with 11 bases fitting TRBD1. Unmatched junction bases numbered 5, after V lost 6 bases and J lost 3 bases. The CDR3 runs to 15 residues. CDR1 is SGHTS, CDR2 YDEGEE, per germline. This CDR3 reads CASTVGTGGYNEQFF. In nucleotides, the CDR3 is TGTGCCAGCACCGTAGGGACAGGGGGCTACAATGAGCAGTTCTTC.

This clone was seen just once. This sequence joins TRBV7-6 and TRBJ2-7; 7 bases align to TRBD2. Unmatched junction bases numbered 6, after V lost 2 bases and J lost 5 bases. CDR1 SGHVS and CDR2 FNYEAQ come from the germline V gene. The CDR3 loop spans 14 amino acids. CDR3 sequence reads: CASSLIAGRDEQYF. DNA of the CDR3: TGTGCCAGCAGCTTAATAGCAGGGAGGGACGAGCAGTACTTC.

CDR3 region: CASSVRSGDTQYF. In DNA form, the CDR3 reads TGTGCCAGCAGCGTTCGTAGCGGAGATACGCAGTATTTT. The chain combines TRBV9 with TRBJ2-3, with a tentative D call TRBD2 (6 bases). Germline CDR1 reads SGDLS; CDR2 reads YYNGEE. This CDR3 region has 13 residues. V was shortened by 2 bases and J by 5 bases, with 9 bases between the two germline ends.

The genes are TRBV5-4 and TRBJ1-6; tentative D call: TRBD1 (5 bases). Looked up from germline, CDR1 is SGHNT and CDR2 is YYREEE (reference sequence). V dropped 4 bases and J dropped 6 bases, with 11 bases sitting between them. The length of the CDR3 is 14 residues. The CDR3 region has the DNA TGTGCCAGCAGCACCGGGACTGGTAATTCACCCCTCCACTTT. It is translated as CASSTGTGNSPLHF.

The rearrangement links TRBV5-1 to TRBJ2-7; 8 bases agree with TRBD2. The CDR3 contains 15 residues. Trimming removed 0 bases from V and 3 bases from J; junction bases left unmatched: 5. Germline values: CDR1 SGHRS, CDR2 YFSETQ. The CDR3 is CASSLAREGLYEQYF. The CDR3 DNA sequence: TGCGCCAGCAGCTTGGCACGGGAGGGCCTCTACGAGCAGTACTTC. Complete variable domain (other parts from reference TRBV5-1 and TRBJ2-7): KAGVTQTPRYLIKTRGQQVTLSCSPISGHRSVSWYQQTPGQGLQFLFEYFSETQRNKGNFPGRFSGRQFSNSRSEMNVSTLELGDSALYLCASSLAREGLYEQYFGPGTRLTVT.

The sample holds a few counts of this clone. This rearrangement joins TRBV6-1 to TRBJ2-3, with 10 bases aligning to TRBD2. The V and J ends lost 7 bases and 5 bases, in that order; junction bases with no gene match: 6. The length of the CDR3 is 14 residues. Per germline, CDR1 MNHNS and CDR2 SASEGT. The chain's CDR3 is CASKTSGKGDTQYF. CDR3 DNA sequence: TGTGCCAGCAAAACTAGCGGGAAAGGAGATACGCAGTATTTT.

This clone appeared once. The chain employs TRBV4-2 and TRBJ2-5, with 10 nucleotides matching TRBD2. With V trimmed by 2 bases and J by 2 bases, 17 bases remained unmatched. Germline V lookup: CDR1 LGHNA, CDR2 YNFKEQ. The CDR3 extends over 20 amino acids. CDR3 sequence (DNA): TGTGCCAGCAGCCAATATTACCGGGCGGGAGCGGGAGGGAGGCAAGAGACCCAGTACTTC. This sequence encodes CASSQYYRAGAGGRQETQYF.

The gene calls are TRBV19 and TRBJ1-5; 8 bases align to TRBD1. Losses at the gene ends were 1 base for V and 3 bases for J; bases not matched to a gene: 2. The CDR3 is made up of 15 amino acids. Germline assignment: CDR1 LNHDA and CDR2 SQIVND (reference sequence). In nucleotides, the CDR3 is TGTGCCAGTAGTATAGGGACAGGGTTCAATCAGCCCCAGCATTTT. It encodes CASSIGTGFNQPQHF.

The genes are TRBV25-1 and TRBJ2-3; a weak D match, TRBD2 (6 bases). This CDR3 is built from 15 residues. The V and J ends lost 5 bases and 4 bases respectively, with 16 bases between them. Germline loops: CDR1 MGHDK, CDR2 SYGVNS. The CDR3 protein is CASSPRERAADTQYF. CDR3 nucleotides: TGTGCCAGCAGTCCCAGGGAGCGGGCGGCAGATACGCAGTATTTT.